This paragraph covers one TCR beta chain sequence. Treatment noted: around 19 received Ad26.COV2.S at low or high dose, single or two shots; about 5 received placebo; per-sample allocation not given. Following the first vaccine or placebo injection, samples were taken on day 63. Measured with immunoSEQ multiplex PCR; TCRdb has only the in-frame clones, and not every one. The sample carries around 450,000 clones, over 75% recorded once. V was pared by 5 bases and J by 10 bases, with 13 bases of the junction left unmatched. CDR1 is MNHEY and CDR2 is SMNVEV in the germline V gene (reference sequence). The CDR3 contains 14 residues. This sample was included in a study of Ad26.COV2.S vaccination and SARS-CoV-2 variants.

Sequenced here: peripheral blood, sampled in a trial of Ad26.COV2.S vaccine versus placebo. The sequence was collected from a person aged 18 to 59 who received the Ad26.COV2.S COVID-19 vaccine or a placebo. The chain links TRBV27 to TRBJ1-2; 7 nucleotides agree with TRBD1. CDR3 sequence reads: CASSPDRAGRIYTF. Here the CDR3 DNA reads TGTGCCAGCAGTCCCGACAGGGCAGGCAGGATCTACACCTTC.